This note documents a single TCR beta chain sequence. As originally analysed: Estimation of nucleated cell counts relied on the amplification of reference gene primers. Data came from immunoSEQ multiplex PCR; TCRdb stores just in-frame clones and leaves some out. V and J calls and clone size are as listed in that table; D and trimming were resolved from the DNA. This table holds some 80,000 clones, roughly 90% found once. The source of the sample is a study of blood T cell repertoires in COVID-19. As for the study in general: Donors in the United States, Italy and Spain gave samples during acute or convalescent COVID-19. Sources were T cells, B-cell-depleted T cells, or PBMCs; the material itself was cDNA or gDNA.

The CDR3 sequence is 19 residues long. The trim removed 4 bases at V and 7 bases at J, leaving 18 bases unmatched. Germline CDR1 is SGHRS and CDR2 is YFSETQ. This receptor was obtained from a human donor in a cohort sampled during active COVID-19. Source material: peripheral blood. The V call is TRBV5-1, the J call TRBJ2-1, with 12 positions matching TRBD2. CDR3 sequence reads: CASSPRPQQTSGGRNEQFF. CDR3 DNA sequence: TGCGCCAGCAGCCCACGCCCCCAGCAGACTAGCGGGGGTAGGAATGAGCAGTTCTTC.